The rows below give T cell receptor beta chains drawn from one sample of a study of CXCR3-negative and CXCR3-positive naive CD8 T cells. TCRdb reprocessed the 5' RACE reads, with one entry per CDR3 protein and no DNA. The ten top clones account for around 0.99%, within a sample of about 98,000 distinct CDR3 sequences. The specimen was naive CXCR3+ CD8+ T cells from blood. The source is a human donor in good health. Some clones in this sample may be carry-over from other donors' samples. Each CDR3 is given with its conserved first and last residue. Size is stated for part of the rows, as once, few or many counts, or as a class when the clone is expanded.

-	TRBV29-1	TRBJ2-7	CSAEKAPYEQYF
-	TRBV7-9	TRBJ1-2	CASSLVGIMFGYTF
-	TRBV14	TRBJ1-2	CASSQSYGYTF
-	TRBV12-3/TRBV12-4	TRBJ2-1	CASSPVDNEQFF
-	TRBV11-3	TRBJ2-2	CASSPPTGNTGELFF
-	TRBV15	TRBJ2-1	CATSRVDGSIEQFF
-	TRBV20-1	TRBJ2-5	CSARDTGGETQYF
-	TRBV3-1	TRBJ2-7	CASSQTRQGSYEQYF
-	TRBV7-8	TRBJ1-1	CASSLAQMNTEAFF
-	TRBV6-5	TRBJ2-5	CASSYSDLGGETQYF
-	TRBV20-1	TRBJ1-2	CSARDWGDPIGYTF
-	TRBV5-1	TRBJ2-5	CASSEDRYKQETQYF
-	TRBV7-2	TRBJ2-1	CASSSQGTEQFF
-	TRBV29-1	TRBJ2-2	CSVGGTEKVGELFF
-	TRBV6-2/TRBV6-3	TRBJ2-7	CASRGLAGSYEQYF
-	TRBV5-5	TRBJ2-1	CASSPETGSNNEQFF
-	TRBV4-3	TRBJ1-1	CASSQGEGRNTEAFF
-	TRBV16	TRBJ1-1	CASSHTLGEYTEAFF
-	TRBV29-1	TRBJ2-7	CSVSQGNEQYF
-	TRBV7-6	TRBJ2-7	CASSLSETEQYF
-	TRBV29-1	TRBJ1-2	CSVVPRDPNYGYTF
-	TRBV7-9	TRBJ1-2	CASSLQGHGYTF
-	TRBV7-9	TRBJ2-4	CASSLEQEPPGLIQYF
medium-sized	TRBV20-1	TRBJ1-1	CSARPTGITEAFF
-	TRBV27	TRBJ2-2	CASGWDRASGELFF
-	TRBV7-9	TRBJ2-1	CASSSGGVQQFF
-	TRBV20-1	TRBJ2-5	CSARVLAGGPRETQYF
-	TRBV4-2	TRBJ2-1	CASSQEEGSSYNEQFF
-	TRBV29-1	TRBJ2-2	CSVVGVNTGELFF
-	TRBV20-1	TRBJ2-2	CSAPGLASVTGELFF
-	TRBV4-1	TRBJ2-7	CASSQEDRGAFYEQYF
-	TRBV29-1	TRBJ2-7	CSVETGARYEQYF
-	TRBV14	TRBJ2-7	CASSQRGETYEQYF
-	TRBV7-9	TRBJ1-1	CASSLVGANTEAFF
-	TRBV7-2	TRBJ2-2	CASSSLAGELFF
-	TRBV15	TRBJ1-1	CATSRDRYTEAFF
-	TRBV11-2	TRBJ2-1	CASDEIHEQFF
-	TRBV29-1	TRBJ2-7	CSVVSGTGSYEQYF
-	TRBV6-6	TRBJ2-3	CASSYEWAISTDTQYF
-	TRBV12-3/TRBV12-4	TRBJ1-1	CASSLIRETEAFF
-	TRBV19	TRBJ2-7	CASSADGGGISYEQYF
-	TRBV6-2/TRBV6-3	TRBJ2-1	CASSFGGRNEQFF